This record covers a single TCR beta chain. Its antigen is unknown. No base quality values were provided; no much bigger clone lies one nucleotide off. This record belongs to a study of blood T cell repertoires in COVID-19 (TCRdb year 2020). Notes on the research overall: Collaborator samples came from the United States, Italy and Spain and covered acute and convalescent phases of COVID-19. The material from the prospective study consisted of cDNA or gDNA derived from T cells, B-cell-depleted T cells, or PBMCs. Deeply sampled blood TCRbeta repertoires from subjects exposed to, actively infected with, or recovered from COVID-19 were included in the dataset. A freely available public database, intended as a resource for researchers studying the immune response to SARS-CoV-2, is where the repertoires were released. The samples were drawn from two sources: the first 160 participants of the ongoing ImmuneRACE study, and 1,000 to 1,500 subjects contributed by 6 global collaborators. The sample metadata nearly always contained a de-identified subject ID, COVID-19 status, age in years and sex. Where available, HLA class I and class II types were obtained from metadata supplied by the sample provider rather than from assay-based typing.

TCRbeta CDR3 regions were amplified from genomic DNA using the immunoSEQ Assay, a bias-controlled multiplex PCR. For the original study's pipeline: Within the assay, amplification of reference gene primers was used to estimate how many nucleated cells each sample contained. Sequence reads were collapsed and filtered to measure the absolute abundance of every unique TCRbeta CDR3 rearrangement. Productive Simpson clonality was computed per sample as the square root of Simpson's diversity index over productive rearrangements. TCRdb's version of the immuneACCESS table is confined to in-frame rearrangements and falls short of the full clone set. An unresolved V gene accounts for under half of the shortfall where checked; the remainder is of unknown origin. The D gene and trimming were derived from the DNA, and the V and J assignments and clone size from that table. Present in this sample are about 220,000 clones, roughly four fifths of which were seen just once. The top ten constitute less than 6% of the sample.

What the authors observed across the whole study: How much clinical and demographic metadata was included differed by source and by participant, and the metadata was provided uncurated.

The V and J ends are trimmed by 1 base and 3 bases, leaving 15 bases between them. Including the terminal cysteine and phenylalanine, the CDR3 comprises 16 residues. Of the read, only the CDR3 DNA is kept; its 48 bases are in frame from base 1. CDR1 and CDR2, looked up from the germline V gene, are LGHNA and YSLEER. One collaborating source in Seattle enrolled patients while the patients were actively infected and followed the patients over time throughout the course of disease. Each collaborating institution followed its own protocols to collect whole blood in K2EDTA tubes. For TCRbeta analysis, collaborator samples were shipped as frozen whole blood, as isolated PBMCs, or as DNA extracted from either sample type.

Rearrangement joined TRBV4-3 to TRBJ1-2, with TRBD1 tentatively as D gene (6 bases match). Material for sequencing was peripheral blood. This receptor was taken from a woman aged 70-85 years with COVID-19, enrolled during active disease. The DNA sequence is given as TGCGCCAGCAGCCAAGGACCGGGGGGGGCTCACTATGGCTACACCTTC. It is translated as CASSQGPGGAHYGYTF.